This T cell receptor beta chain was sequenced during a study of cytomegalovirus exposure and HLA in healthy donors. Concerning this clone: Its antigen remains unidentified.

The study ran its PCR with 60 Vbeta and 13 Jbeta primers. Per the authors' pipeline: It was a later analysis that counted around 85 million unique TCR beta chains, of which roughly 11 million were shared. TCRdb's table, derived via immunoSEQ multiplex PCR, lists solely in-frame clones and lacks some. V, J and clone size are those of that table, while D and trimming were read from the DNA. The profile shows some 130,000 clones, over 60% of them singletons. Study observations and caveats: In an earlier analysis, in roughly 580 donors, most V segments appeared productive either ~87% or ~30% of the time. Versus the roughly 690-donor mean, an Asian-associated ancestry cluster reportedly showed fewer N-insertions in a later analysis.

Among the donors, all were healthy bone marrow donors. The source of this sequence is a man aged 30-40 years in good health and CMV-seronegative. The sample comprised PBMCs.

Written as DNA, the CDR3 is TGTGCCAGCAGTTCCCCCTTAGCGGGAGCGGATGAGCAGTTCTTC. This sequence encodes CASSSPLAGADEQFF. The chain joins TRBV27 to TRBJ2-1, with TRBD2 matching over 9 bases. The CDR3 contains 15 residues. The V gene's germline CDR1 is MNHEY and CDR2 SMNVEV (reference sequence). Trimming removed 4 bases from V and 8 bases from J; junction bases left unmatched: 9.